What follows are 4 T cell receptor beta chains derived from one specimen sequenced in a study of response to subunit inactivated influenza vaccine. TCRdb analysed the RT-PCR reads with MiXCR anew, one entry per CDR3 protein. This table holds about 500,000 distinct CDR3 sequences, 16% found once. Sequencing was performed on CD4+ T cells sorted from PBMCs, taken around 2 years after vaccination. These receptors originate from a man aged 45 to 75 who received an inactivated influenza vaccine.

The gene calls are TRBV20-1 and TRBJ1-1; TRBD1 matches at 8 bases. Germline V gives CDR1 DFQATT, CDR2 SNEGSKA (reference sequence). There are 12 residues in the CDR3. J lost 6 bases, V lost 3 bases, and 3 bases had no gene match. CDR3: CSASRGLAEAFF. As DNA, the CDR3 is TGCAGTGCTAGCAGGGGGCTCGCTGAAGCTTTCTTT.

The DNA of the CDR3 is TGCAGTGCGGGAACAGGTAACCTCAATCAGCCCCAGCATTTT. The encoded protein is CSAGTGNLNQPQHF. The chain couples TRBV20-1 to TRBJ1-5; a weak D match, TRBD1 (5 bases). CDR3 length equals 14 residues. Per the germline V gene, CDR1 is DFQATT and CDR2 is SNEGSKA (reference sequence). Trimming pared 6 bases from V and 3 bases from J, leaving 15 bases between.

This rearrangement joins TRBV20-1 to TRBJ2-5; D ambiguous. The CDR3 extends over 15 amino acids. V gave up 0 bases and J gave up 1 base, with 12 bases separating them. Germline V lookup: CDR1 DFQATT, CDR2 SNEGSKA (reference sequence). The CDR3: CSARDPTSAQETQYF. The CDR3 DNA is TGCAGTGCTAGAGATCCCACCTCAGCCCAAGAGACCCAGTACTTC.

V usage is TRBV11-2 and J usage is TRBJ2-2; no definite D call. This CDR3 has 14 amino acids. Trimming removed 4 bases from V and 4 bases from J, with 10 bases in between. The germline V gene has CDR1 SGHAT and CDR2 FQNNGV. Here the CDR3 DNA reads TGTGCCAGCAGCTACCTATTTTCCACCGGGGAGCTGTTTTTT. It encodes CASSYLFSTGELFF.